The subject of this entry is one TCR beta chain. Its antigen is unknown. Sequencing used immunoSEQ multiplex PCR; TCRdb keeps in-frame clones, though not all of them. Among tens of thousands of clones listed, roughly 85% were seen once. These data originate in a study of OX40 agonist ivuxolimab in advanced cancers. Study-wide background: The diagnoses of dose-escalation patients were hepatocellular carcinoma, melanoma, renal cell or head and neck cancer. Findings and limits, study-wide: Expanded peripheral T-cell antigen specificity went undetermined. Relative to CD4+, CD8+ T cells held more expanded clones on average. CD4+ and CD8+ blood T cells expanded clonally by week 6 at 0.1 to 3.0 mg/kg.

The V gene end was trimmed by 8 bases and the J gene end by 11 bases; junction bases not matched to a gene: 15. Germline V gene sequence: CDR1 MGHRA, CDR2 YSYEKL. The CDR3 is 14 amino acids. This material consisted of CD4+ or CD8+ T cells sorted from blood, taken in a trial of the OX40 agonist ivuxolimab. This sequence joins TRBV4-1 and TRBJ2-3; the match to TRBD2 covers 8 bases. The sequence derives from an adult with an advanced solid tumor such as melanoma, head and neck, liver or kidney cancer. The CDR3 loop is CASGKRAGARKQYF. The CDR3 nucleotides read TGCGCCAGCGGGAAGAGAGCGGGGGCCCGGAAGCAGTATTTT.